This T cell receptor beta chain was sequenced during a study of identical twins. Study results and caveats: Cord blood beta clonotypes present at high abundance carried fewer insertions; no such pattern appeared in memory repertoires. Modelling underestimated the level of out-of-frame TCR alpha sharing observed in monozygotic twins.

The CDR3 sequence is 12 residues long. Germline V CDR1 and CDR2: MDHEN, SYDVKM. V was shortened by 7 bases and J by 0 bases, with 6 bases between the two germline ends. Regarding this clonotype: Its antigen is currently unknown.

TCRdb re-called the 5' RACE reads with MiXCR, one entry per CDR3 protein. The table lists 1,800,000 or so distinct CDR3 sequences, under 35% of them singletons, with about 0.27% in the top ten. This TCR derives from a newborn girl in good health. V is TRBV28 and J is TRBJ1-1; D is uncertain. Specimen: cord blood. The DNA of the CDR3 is TGTGCCAGCACATACTTGAACACTGAAGCTTTCTTT. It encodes CASTYLNTEAFF.